This T cell receptor (beta chain) was sequenced in a study of preoperative IRX-2 immunotherapy in early breast cancer. Sequencing was performed with immunoSEQ multiplex PCR; in TCRdb, only in-frame clones are kept and a portion is missing. The sample contains about 45,000 clones, approximately 80% of which appear only once. The sample's treatment: preoperative locoregional IRX-2 cytokine immunotherapy. Patients received preoperative, locoregional IRX-2 cytokine immunotherapy in a phase Ib study. Deletions cut 5 bases from V and 5 bases from J, with 16 bases between. The CDR3 length is 14 residues. This chain links TRBV7-1 with TRBJ2-7, with D possibly matching TRBD1 (6 bases). TRBV7-1 is given ORF status, its function remaining uncertain. This sequence originates from a human donor with breast cancer. Specimen: tumor tissue, collected after IRX-2 immunotherapy. CDR3 sequence (DNA): TGTGCCAGCAGCCAGGGGTGGGGTGTTGACGAGCAGTACTTC. As protein: CASSQGWGVDEQYF.